One sample yielded the 26 T cell receptor beta chains listed below, sequenced in a study of T cells in Graves' hyperthyroidism and ophthalmopathy. RNA transcripts gave rise to amplified TCR beta CDR3 regions. HTBI primers were used for first-round RT-PCR of the TCR CDR3. TCRdb ran MiXCR on the multiplex PCR reads and lists one entry per CDR3 protein. This sample has over 650,000 distinct CDR3 sequences; 45% occur once, and the top ten carry 7% to 7.5%. The sequenced sample consisted of peripheral blood or thyroid tissue (not recorded which). The receptors here all came from an adult man with Graves' disease, either hyperthyroidism or ophthalmopathy (not recorded which).

This clonotype appeared a few times. The chain carries TRBV2 and TRBJ1-4; weak D call: TRBD1 (5 bases). Germline loops: CDR1 SNHLY, CDR2 FYNNEI. V dropped 1 base and J dropped 6 bases, with 12 bases sitting between them. This CDR3 contains 15 residues. CDR3 sequence (DNA): TGTGCCAGCAGTGAAGGAAGGTGGGGGGATGAAAAACTGTTTTTT. As protein: CASSEGRWGDEKLFF.

This clonotype was detected ten times or more. J is TRBJ2-7 and V is TRBV7-2; D might be TRBD1 (6 bases). The germline gives CDR1 SGHTA, CDR2 FQGNSA. V lost 2 bases, J lost 0 bases, and 8 bases lay in between. The CDR3 runs to 14 residues. Here the CDR3 DNA reads TGTGCCAGCAGCTTACAGGGGCCCTCCTACGAGCAGTACTTC. The encoded protein is CASSLQGPSYEQYF.

This clonotype was observed a few times. The rearrangement uses TRBV5-4 and TRBJ2-5, with 7 bases lining up with TRBD2. After removal of 3 bases from V and 5 bases from J, the junction contained 16 bases not matched to a gene. There are 17 residues in the CDR3. Germline V CDR1 and CDR2: SGHNT, YYREEE (reference sequence). The CDR3 DNA follows: TGTGCCAGCAGCTCGGCGGATGCGGGAGCGAGAGGGGAGACCCAGTACTTC. The encoded protein is CASSSADAGARGETQYF.

This clonotype showed up just a few times. The genes are TRBV6-5 and TRBJ1-2; no clear D gene. The V gene's germline CDR1 is MNHEY and CDR2 SVGAGI. V was pared by 5 bases and J by 7 bases, with 14 bases between. The CDR3 sequence is 13 residues long. The CDR3 spells CASSDIFVGGYTF. CDR3 nucleotides: TGTGCCAGCAGTGATATTTTTGTAGGTGGCTACACCTTC.

This clonotype was seen a few times. The V call is TRBV7-6, the J call TRBJ1-2, with 8 nucleotides matching TRBD1. V lost 4 bases to trimming and J lost 1 base; unmatched junction nucleotides: 14. The CDR3 length is 18 residues. Germline V gene data show CDR1 as SGHVS and CDR2 as FNYEAQ. CDR3 coding DNA: TGTGCCAGCAGCTCGTCCCGGGACAGGCCTCCTTTTAACTATGGCTACACCTTC. Translated: CASSSSRDRPPFNYGYTF.

In its sample, this clonotype was seen many times. The chain links TRBV7-8 to TRBJ1-5; D remains unclear. This CDR3 is built from 17 residues. Germline V CDR1 and CDR2: SGHVS, FQNEAQ. V was clipped by 0 bases and J by 0 bases, with 12 bases between them. The CDR3 loop is CASSLAYSGSSNQPQHF. The CDR3 DNA reads TGTGCCAGCAGCTTAGCCTATTCCGGGAGTAGCAATCAGCCCCAGCATTTT.

This clonotype was counted once. The V and J genes are TRBV10-3 and TRBJ1-2; D possibly corresponds to TRBD1 (6 bases). Germline lookup yields CDR1 ENHRY and CDR2 SYGVKD. The CDR3 runs 12 residues. Between the trimmed V and J ends, which lost 10 bases and 1 base, there was a span of 10 bases. CDR3 in amino acids: CATQGSNYGYTF. CDR3 sequence (DNA): TGTGCCACACAGGGTAGTAACTATGGCTACACCTTC.

On this clonotype itself: Lacking the conserved final phenylalanine or tryptophan, this CDR3 likely reflects a read error. The DNA is left out, because the CDR3 cannot be placed on it with certainty; the CDR3 is given as TCRdb lists it. V is TRBV24-1 and J is TRBJ1-5; the D call in the table, TRBD1, was not verified against the DNA. Germline V gene sequence: CDR1 KGHDR, CDR2 SFDVKD. The CDR3 adds up to 15 amino acids, both ends counted. The CDR3 reads CATSTGRNSNQPRPR.

The chain carries TRBV2 and TRBJ2-7; unclear D gene. V lost 0 bases, J lost 4 bases, and 10 bases lay in between. There are 14 residues in the CDR3. Germline CDR1 and CDR2: SNHLY and FYNNEI. CDR3 residues: CASSEATIMYEQYF. Here the CDR3 DNA reads TGTGCCAGCAGTGAAGCCACGATAATGTACGAGCAGTACTTC.

The chain's CDR3 is CASSYSSGLREQYF. The CDR3 region has the DNA TGTGCCAGCAGTTACTCTTCCGGACTTCGCGAGCAGTACTTC. The J gene is TRBJ2-7, the V gene TRBV6-5; weak D call: TRBD2 (5 bases). This CDR3 comprises 14 residues. V was trimmed by 0 bases and J by 6 bases, leaving 12 bases between them. Germline V gives CDR1 MNHEY, CDR2 SVGAGI.

This clonotype was observed a few times. This chain joins TRBV24-1 and TRBJ2-2, with D possibly TRBD2 on 6 matching bases. The CDR3 has 15 residues. V lost 7 bases and J 8 bases, leaving 19 bases between the germline ends. CDR1 and CDR2 from the germline V gene are KGHDR and SFDVKD. The CDR3 region has the DNA TGTGCCACCAGCCCGGGACTCTCACCACCGGGGGAGCTGTTTTTT. Protein product: CATSPGLSPPGELFF.

The CDR3 region has the DNA TGTGCCAGCAGCTTAAAATCCGTGGAGACCCAGTACTTC. Translation: CASSLKSVETQYF. The chain couples TRBV7-6 to TRBJ2-5; D is ambiguous. V lost 2 bases and J 5 bases, leaving 9 bases between the germline ends. The CDR3 sequence is 13 residues long. Germline V CDR1 and CDR2: SGHVS, FNYEAQ.

This clonotype was seen ten or more times. The genes are TRBV7-3 and TRBJ2-2; D is undetermined. Trimming removed 0 bases from V and 8 bases from J, with 7 bases in between. CDR1 and CDR2 from the germline V gene are SGHTA and FQGTGA. The CDR3 extends over 13 amino acids. CDR3 DNA: TGTGCCAGCAGCTTAACGTCTAGAGGGGAGCTGTTTTTT. Amino acids: CASSLTSRGELFF. Combining the CDR3 with reference TRBV7-3 and TRBJ2-2 gives the whole variable domain GAGVSQTPSNKVTEKGKYVELRCDPISGHTALYWYRQSLGQGPEFLIYFQGTGAADDSGLPNDRFFAVRPEGSVSTLKIQRTERGDSAVYLCASSLTSRGELFFGEGSRLTVL.

This clonotype was seen only a few times. The chain links TRBV5-1 to TRBJ1-2, with 8 bases matching TRBD1. V was clipped by 0 bases and J by 5 bases; unmatched bases: 3. The CDR3 sequence is 14 residues long. CDR1 is SGHRS and CDR2 is YFSETQ in the germline V gene. CDR3 bases: TGCGCCAGCAGCTTGGAGGGACAGGCATATGGCTACACCTTC. This encodes CASSLEGQAYGYTF.

This chain connects TRBV10-1 to TRBJ1-6, with 12 nucleotides matching TRBD1. This CDR3 has 20 residues. CDR1 is WNHNN, CDR2 SYGVQD, per germline (reference sequence). V gave up 0 bases and J gave up 5 bases; unmatched junction bases: 11. The CDR3: CASSESTGTGGFNNNSPLHF. The CDR3 bases are TGCGCCAGCAGTGAGTCGACCGGGACAGGGGGCTTTAATAATAATTCACCCCTCCACTTT.

This clonotype was counted a few times. The rearrangement uses TRBV12-3 or TRBV12-4 and TRBJ1-1; weak D call: TRBD1 (5 bases). This CDR3 contains 15 residues. Trimming pared 7 bases from V and 1 base from J, leaving 16 bases between. CDR3 protein: CASTVDSLSNTEAFF. The CDR3 DNA is TGTGCCAGCACTGTTGACAGTCTATCGAACACTGAAGCTTTCTTT.

The rearrangement joins TRBV12-3 or TRBV12-4 to TRBJ1-4; D remains unclear. CDR3 length equals 14 residues. Trimming cost V 6 bases and J 4 bases, with 12 bases left between them. For the CDR3, the DNA is TGTGCCAGCAGCCCATCGGCCCTTAATGAAAAACTGTTTTTT. Protein sequence: CASSPSALNEKLFF.

This clonotype was observed at least ten times. The chain has TRBV7-9 and TRBJ1-5, with 9 bases that match TRBD1. The germline gives CDR1 SEHNR, CDR2 FQNEAQ (reference sequence). After removal of 4 bases from V and 2 bases from J, the junction contained 3 bases not matched to a gene. CDR3 size: 15 residues. The DNA of the CDR3 is TGTGCCAGCAGCTCACAGGGGGCTGGCAATCAGCCCCAGCATTTT. Translation: CASSSQGAGNQPQHF.

This clonotype has a handful of counts. J is TRBJ2-7 and V is TRBV7-3, with D maybe TRBD2 (5 bases). The CDR3 extends over 14 amino acids. Per germline, CDR1 SGHTA and CDR2 FQGTGA. With 4 bases removed from V and 1 base from J, the gap between germline ends came to 11 bases. In DNA form, the CDR3 reads TGTGCCAGCAGCTCTGGCGGCGGGTCCTACGAGCAGTACTTC. It is translated as CASSSGGGSYEQYF.

This clonotype occurred many times. The chain is built from TRBV10-3 and TRBJ1-2; weak D call: TRBD1 (5 bases). V lost 8 bases, J lost 8 bases, and 21 bases lay in between. The CDR3 is 14 amino acids. The germline CDR1 and CDR2 sequences are ENHRY and SYGVKD. In DNA, the CDR3 is TGTGCCATCCCAGCCCCGGGGCAGGGCGACGGCTACACCTTC. Translating gives CAIPAPGQGDGYTF.

The CDR3 DNA sequence: TGCGCCAGCAGCTTGAATCCCCACAGGGAGGGTTTCTTT. Translating it yields CASSLNPHREGFF. V is TRBV5-1 and J is TRBJ1-1; a weak D match, TRBD1 (6 bases). Germline V gene lookup returns CDR1 SGHRS and CDR2 YFSETQ. Deletions cut 1 base from V and 13 bases from J, with 17 bases between. The CDR3 runs to 13 residues.

This clonotype appeared many times. V is TRBV25-1 and J is TRBJ1-5; D is unresolved. The CDR3 is 14 residues long. V dropped 2 bases and J dropped 3 bases, with 8 bases sitting between them. Germline CDR1 MGHDK, CDR2 SYGVNS. DNA of the CDR3: TGTGCCAGCAGTGAACGACCGACCAATCAGCCCCAGCATTTT. Residues: CASSERPTNQPQHF.

This clonotype was seen a handful of times. This sequence joins TRBV13 and TRBJ1-2, with D maybe TRBD1 (6 bases). The CDR3 runs to 14 residues. From germline, CDR1 is PRHDT and CDR2 FYEKMQ (reference sequence). With 4 bases removed from V and 7 bases from J, the gap between germline ends came to 16 bases. CDR3 sequence reads: CASSSRTATVGYTF. The DNA for the CDR3 is TGTGCCAGCAGCTCCCGGACAGCGACTGTTGGCTACACCTTC. Using reference TRBV13 and TRBJ1-2 for the parts outside the CDR3, the full variable domain is AAGVIQSPRHLIKEKRETATLKCYPIPRHDTVYWYQQGPGQDPQFLISFYEKMQSDKGSIPDRFSAQQFSDYHSELNMSSLELGDSALYFCASSSRTATVGYTFGSGTRLTVV.

In this sample, this clonotype turned up many times. The chain employs TRBV29-1 and TRBJ2-7; 8 bases fit TRBD2. V was pared by 6 bases and J by 3 bases, with 13 bases of the junction left unmatched. Per the germline V gene, CDR1 is SQVTM and CDR2 is ANQGSEA. This CDR3 has 15 residues. The CDR3 DNA is TGCAGCGTCCAAAGCCGGGAGGGCGTATTCTACGAGCAGTACTTC. Its protein product is CSVQSREGVFYEQYF.

The gene calls are TRBV20-1 and TRBJ1-1, with 8 bases fitting TRBD1. Germline values: CDR1 DFQATT, CDR2 SNEGSKA (reference sequence). The CDR3 covers 14 residues. With 2 bases clipped from V and 2 bases from J, the junction kept 4 bases outside the gene matches. CDR3 amino acids: CSARLGQGNTEAFF. CDR3 coding DNA: TGCAGTGCTAGACTTGGACAGGGAAACACTGAAGCTTTCTTT.

Many counts were recorded for this clonotype. The chain uses TRBV9 and TRBJ1-5; D ambiguous. In germline, CDR1 is SGDLS, CDR2 YYNGEE. CDR3 length: 15 residues. The V end was cut by 4 bases, the J end by 3 bases, with 14 bases between. The CDR3 bases are TGTGCCAGCAGCCACTCCACGGAGACCAATCAGCCCCAGCATTTT. It yields the protein CASSHSTETNQPQHF.